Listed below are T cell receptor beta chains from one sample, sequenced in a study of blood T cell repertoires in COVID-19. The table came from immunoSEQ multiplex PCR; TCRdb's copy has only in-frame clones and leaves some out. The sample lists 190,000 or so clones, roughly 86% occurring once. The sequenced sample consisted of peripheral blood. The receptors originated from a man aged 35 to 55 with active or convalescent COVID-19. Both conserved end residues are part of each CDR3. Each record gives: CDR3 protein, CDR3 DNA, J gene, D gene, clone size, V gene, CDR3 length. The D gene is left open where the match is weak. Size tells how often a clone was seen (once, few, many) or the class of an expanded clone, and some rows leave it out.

CDR3aa: CASSTSGTGFYETQYF; CDR3nt: TGTGCCAGCAGCACCTCCGGGACAGGGTTTTATGAGACCCAGTACTTC; j_gene: TRBJ2-5; d_gene: TRBD1; abundance: -; v_gene: TRBV9; len: 16
CDR3aa: CASSERSSGGNEQFF; CDR3nt: TGTGCCAGCAGTGAACGTTCGAGCGGGGGCAATGAGCAGTTCTTC; j_gene: TRBJ2-1; d_gene: TRBD2; abundance: -; v_gene: TRBV2; len: 15
CDR3aa: CASSPRDRGSLTEAFF; CDR3nt: TGTGCCAGCAGCCCACGGGACAGGGGTTCTCTAACTGAAGCTTTCTTT; j_gene: TRBJ1-1; d_gene: TRBD1; abundance: -; v_gene: TRBV5-6; len: 16
CDR3aa: CAWSLQTAKYQPQHF; CDR3nt: TGTGCCTGGAGTTTACAAACAGCTAAGTATCAGCCCCAGCATTTT; j_gene: TRBJ1-5; d_gene: -; abundance: -; v_gene: TRBV30; len: 15
CDR3aa: CASSSGGAGTQYF; CDR3nt: TGTGCCAGCAGTTCCGGGGGGGCCGGGACCCAGTACTTC; j_gene: TRBJ2-5; d_gene: TRBD2; abundance: -; v_gene: TRBV6-5; len: 13
CDR3aa: CASSLWGRDNQPQHF; CDR3nt: TGTGCCAGCAGCTTGTGGGGGCGAGACAATCAGCCCCAGCATTTT; j_gene: TRBJ1-5; d_gene: -; abundance: -; v_gene: TRBV5-6; len: 15
CDR3aa: CASRFQRDTTYEQYF; CDR3nt: TGTGCCAGCAGGTTCCAAAGGGACACTACCTACGAGCAGTACTTC; j_gene: TRBJ2-7; d_gene: -; abundance: -; v_gene: TRBV6-6; len: 15
CDR3aa: CASSYPRQENTEAFF; CDR3nt: TGTGCCAGCAGCTATCCCCGACAGGAGAACACTGAAGCTTTCTTT; j_gene: TRBJ1-1; d_gene: -; abundance: -; v_gene: TRBV5-8; len: 15
CDR3aa: CASSIQGYEQYF; CDR3nt: TGTGCCAGCAGTATACAGGGCTACGAGCAGTACTTC; j_gene: TRBJ2-7; d_gene: -; abundance: few; v_gene: TRBV2; len: 12
CDR3aa: CASSLPGSSGNTIYF; CDR3nt: TGTGCCAGCAGTTTACCAGGTAGCTCTGGAAACACCATATATTTT; j_gene: TRBJ1-3; d_gene: -; abundance: -; v_gene: TRBV28; len: 15
CDR3aa: CASSPMTISGNTIYF; CDR3nt: TGTGCCAGCAGTCCTATGACAATTTCTGGAAACACCATATATTTT; j_gene: TRBJ1-3; d_gene: -; abundance: -; v_gene: TRBV6-5; len: 15
CDR3aa: CASSLGTGPGETQYF; CDR3nt: TGCGCCAGCAGCTTGGGGACAGGGCCCGGGGAGACCCAGTACTTC; j_gene: TRBJ2-5; d_gene: TRBD1; abundance: -; v_gene: TRBV5-1; len: 15
CDR3aa: CATSDGGQGRSPYGYTF; CDR3nt: TGTGCCACCAGTGATGGGGGACAGGGAAGGTCTCCCTATGGCTACACCTTC; j_gene: TRBJ1-2; d_gene: TRBD1; abundance: few; v_gene: TRBV24-1; len: 17
CDR3aa: CASSGERRSSYNEQFF; CDR3nt: TGTGCCAGCAGCGGGGAGCGGCGGAGCTCCTACAATGAGCAGTTCTTC; j_gene: TRBJ2-1; d_gene: -; abundance: -; v_gene: TRBV9; len: 16
CDR3aa: CASSETPGVSEAFF; CDR3nt: TGTGCCAGCAGTGAAACTCCAGGGGTCTCTGAAGCTTTCTTT; j_gene: TRBJ1-1; d_gene: -; abundance: -; v_gene: TRBV25-1; len: 14
CDR3aa: CASKGTVGLAGALTTDTQYF; CDR3nt: TGTGCCAGCAAGGGAACGGTAGGACTAGCGGGGGCCCTAACCACAGATACGCAGTATTTT; j_gene: TRBJ2-3; d_gene: TRBD2; abundance: -; v_gene: TRBV2; len: 20
CDR3aa: CASRAPSSYNEQFF; CDR3nt: TGTGCCAGTCGCGCCCCGAGCTCCTACAATGAGCAGTTCTTC; j_gene: TRBJ2-1; d_gene: -; abundance: -; v_gene: TRBV19; len: 14
CDR3aa: CASSEFQGWTGELFF; CDR3nt: TGTGCCAGCAGTGAATTCCAGGGATGGACCGGGGAGCTGTTTTTT; j_gene: TRBJ2-2; d_gene: -; abundance: -; v_gene: TRBV6-1; len: 15
CDR3aa: CASSVTRGQSNEKLFF; CDR3nt: TGTGCCAGCAGTGTAACTAGGGGACAGTCAAATGAAAAACTGTTTTTT; j_gene: TRBJ1-4; d_gene: TRBD1; abundance: -; v_gene: TRBV25-1; len: 16
CDR3aa: CASSVQGVGNYGYTF; CDR3nt: TGTGCCAGCAGCGTCCAGGGGGTGGGTAACTATGGCTACACCTTC; j_gene: TRBJ1-2; d_gene: TRBD1; abundance: few; v_gene: TRBV13; len: 15
CDR3aa: CASSQDTGGVYNEQFF; CDR3nt: TGCGCCAGCAGCCAAGATACCGGGGGGGTCTACAATGAGCAGTTCTTC; j_gene: TRBJ2-1; d_gene: TRBD2; abundance: -; v_gene: TRBV4-3; len: 16
CDR3aa: CASTRRGDLNSPLHF; CDR3nt: TGTGCCAGCACCCGGAGGGGAGACCTCAATTCACCCCTCCACTTT; j_gene: TRBJ1-6; d_gene: -; abundance: once; v_gene: TRBV11-2; len: 15
CDR3aa: CASSFYPGNTIYF; CDR3nt: TGTGCCAGCAGTTTTTATCCTGGAAACACCATATATTTT; j_gene: TRBJ1-3; d_gene: -; abundance: -; v_gene: TRBV12-3/TRBV12-4; len: 13
CDR3aa: CASRPGTGGSGELFF; CDR3nt: TGTGCCAGCAGACCCGGGACAGGGGGATCCGGGGAGCTGTTTTTT; j_gene: TRBJ2-2; d_gene: TRBD1; abundance: -; v_gene: TRBV2; len: 15
CDR3aa: CASSLGSSYGYTF; CDR3nt: TGTGCCAGCAGCTTAGGCTCTAGCTATGGCTACACCTTC; j_gene: TRBJ1-2; d_gene: -; abundance: -; v_gene: TRBV7-2; len: 13
CDR3aa: CASSLGHGNEKLFF; CDR3nt: TGTGCCAGCAGCTTAGGTCACGGTAATGAAAAACTGTTTTTT; j_gene: TRBJ1-4; d_gene: -; abundance: -; v_gene: TRBV7-8; len: 14
CDR3aa: CARSLVEVGYSPLHF; CDR3nt: TGTGCCAGAAGCTTGGTTGAGGTCGGCTATTCACCCCTCCACTTT; j_gene: TRBJ1-6; d_gene: -; abundance: -; v_gene: TRBV5-3; len: 15
CDR3aa: CASTATGAGDTQYF; CDR3nt: TGTGCCAGTACCGCGACAGGGGCTGGAGATACGCAGTATTTT; j_gene: TRBJ2-3; d_gene: TRBD1; abundance: -; v_gene: TRBV19; len: 14
CDR3aa: CASSLGRQGSLWGYTF; CDR3nt: TGTGCCAGCAGCTTAGGACGACAGGGTTCCCTTTGGGGCTACACCTTC; j_gene: TRBJ1-2; d_gene: TRBD1; abundance: -; v_gene: TRBV7-9; len: 16
CDR3aa: CASSETGQYEQYF; CDR3nt: TGCGCCAGCAGCGAAACGGGACAGTACGAGCAGTACTTC; j_gene: TRBJ2-7; d_gene: TRBD1; abundance: -; v_gene: TRBV5-1; len: 13
CDR3aa: CASSLRPGGNTEAFF; CDR3nt: TGTGCCAGCAGCTTACGGCCAGGGGGGAACACTGAAGCTTTCTTT; j_gene: TRBJ1-1; d_gene: TRBD1; abundance: -; v_gene: TRBV7-2; len: 15
CDR3aa: CASSGGDRELNEQFF; CDR3nt: TGTGCCAGCAGCGGGGGGGACAGGGAACTTAATGAGCAGTTCTTC; j_gene: TRBJ2-1; d_gene: TRBD1; abundance: -; v_gene: TRBV5-4; len: 15
CDR3aa: CASSLSLMNTEAFF; CDR3nt: TGTGCCAGCAGTTTATCCCTAATGAACACTGAAGCTTTCTTT; j_gene: TRBJ1-1; d_gene: -; abundance: -; v_gene: TRBV27; len: 14
CDR3aa: CASSFKLYTEAFF; CDR3nt: TGTGCCAGCAGCTTTAAATTATACACTGAAGCTTTCTTT; j_gene: TRBJ1-1; d_gene: -; abundance: -; v_gene: TRBV5-8; len: 13
CDR3aa: CAISEEGRRSYEQYF; CDR3nt: TGTGCCATCAGTGAGGAGGGTAGGAGAAGCTACGAGCAGTACTTC; j_gene: TRBJ2-7; d_gene: -; abundance: few; v_gene: TRBV10-3; len: 15
CDR3aa: CASSLEGAYGYTF; CDR3nt: TGCGCCAGCAGCTTGGAAGGGGCATATGGCTACACCTTC; j_gene: TRBJ1-2; d_gene: -; abundance: -; v_gene: TRBV5-1; len: 13
CDR3aa: CSVLARDRVHNEQFF; CDR3nt: TGCAGCGTCCTGGCCCGGGACAGGGTGCACAATGAGCAGTTCTTC; j_gene: TRBJ2-1; d_gene: TRBD1; abundance: once; v_gene: TRBV29-1; len: 15
CDR3aa: CASSVQTAYYGYTF; CDR3nt: TGTGCCAGCAGCGTACAGACAGCTTACTATGGCTACACCTTC; j_gene: TRBJ1-2; d_gene: -; abundance: -; v_gene: TRBV7-2; len: 14
CDR3aa: CASTPPGGTGELFF; CDR3nt: TGTGCCAGCACCCCCCCTGGCGGCACCGGGGAGCTGTTTTTT; j_gene: TRBJ2-2; d_gene: -; abundance: -; v_gene: TRBV28; len: 14
CDR3aa: CASSLLAGGQETQYF; CDR3nt: TGTGCCAGCAGCCTTCTAGCGGGGGGACAAGAGACCCAGTACTTC; j_gene: TRBJ2-5; d_gene: TRBD2; abundance: -; v_gene: TRBV3-1/TRBV3-2; len: 15
CDR3aa: CAWSPTGNYGYTF; CDR3nt: TGTGCCTGGAGCCCGACAGGGAACTATGGCTACACCTTC; j_gene: TRBJ1-2; d_gene: TRBD1; abundance: -; v_gene: TRBV30; len: 13
CDR3aa: CASSTTGGMLYF; CDR3nt: TGTGCCAGCAGCACAACGGGGGGAATGCTGTACTTC; j_gene: TRBJ2-7; d_gene: TRBD2; abundance: -; v_gene: TRBV6-6; len: 12
CDR3aa: CASSLSWTENQPQHF; CDR3nt: TGCGCCAGCAGCCTGTCTTGGACAGAGAATCAGCCCCAGCATTTT; j_gene: TRBJ1-5; d_gene: -; abundance: -; v_gene: TRBV4-3; len: 15
CDR3aa: CASSPRRQETQYF; CDR3nt: TGTGCCAGCAGCCCGAGGCGCCAAGAGACCCAGTACTTC; j_gene: TRBJ2-5; d_gene: -; abundance: -; v_gene: TRBV7-8; len: 13
CDR3aa: CASTPPPVWGSRETQYF; CDR3nt: TGTGCCAGCACCCCTCCCCCCGTTTGGGGCTCTAGGGAGACCCAGTACTTC; j_gene: TRBJ2-5; d_gene: -; abundance: -; v_gene: TRBV28; len: 17
CDR3aa: CASSQTGSYNEQFF; CDR3nt: TGCGCCAGCAGCCAGACAGGCTCCTACAATGAGCAGTTCTTC; j_gene: TRBJ2-1; d_gene: -; abundance: -; v_gene: TRBV4-1; len: 14
CDR3aa: CATSRVDINYGYTF; CDR3nt: TGTGCCACCAGCAGAGTGGACATAAACTATGGCTACACCTTC; j_gene: TRBJ1-2; d_gene: -; abundance: -; v_gene: TRBV15; len: 14
CDR3aa: CASSLGDTGPDYGYTF; CDR3nt: TGCGCCAGCAGCTTGGGGGACACAGGGCCGGACTATGGCTACACCTTC; j_gene: TRBJ1-2; d_gene: -; abundance: -; v_gene: TRBV5-1; len: 16
CDR3aa: CASSTGGGEKLFF; CDR3nt: TGTGCCAGCAGTACAGGGGGTGGGGAAAAACTGTTTTTT; j_gene: TRBJ1-4; d_gene: TRBD1; abundance: -; v_gene: TRBV28; len: 13
CDR3aa: CASSFPEAFF; CDR3nt: TGTGCCAGCAGCTTCCCGGAGGCTTTCTTT; j_gene: TRBJ1-1; d_gene: -; abundance: -; v_gene: TRBV7-9; len: 10
CDR3aa: CASSLQVWEETQYF; CDR3nt: TGTGCCAGCAGCCTACAGGTTTGGGAAGAGACCCAGTACTTC; j_gene: TRBJ2-5; d_gene: -; abundance: once; v_gene: TRBV7-2; len: 14
CDR3aa: CSVSKGVNQPQHF; CDR3nt: TGCAGCGTCTCGAAGGGGGTCAATCAGCCCCAGCATTTT; j_gene: TRBJ1-5; d_gene: -; abundance: -; v_gene: TRBV29-1; len: 13
CDR3aa: CASSQLNRREMRYGYTF; CDR3nt: TGTGCCAGCTCACAACTAAACCGCCGGGAGATGAGATATGGCTACACCTTC; j_gene: TRBJ1-2; d_gene: -; abundance: few; v_gene: TRBV18; len: 17
CDR3aa: CASRAWRGNQPQHF; CDR3nt: TGTGCCAGCAGAGCCTGGAGAGGCAATCAGCCCCAGCATTTT; j_gene: TRBJ1-5; d_gene: -; abundance: few; v_gene: TRBV28; len: 14
CDR3aa: CASNPRGVGEKLFF; CDR3nt: TGTGCCAGTAATCCCCGGGGAGTTGGTGAAAAACTGTTTTTT; j_gene: TRBJ1-4; d_gene: -; abundance: -; v_gene: TRBV19; len: 14
CDR3aa: CASTGGLTTGELFF; CDR3nt: TGTGCCAGCACAGGGGGACTCACCACCGGGGAGCTGTTTTTT; j_gene: TRBJ2-2; d_gene: -; abundance: -; v_gene: TRBV7-8; len: 14
CDR3aa: CASTPGGGNGELFF; CDR3nt: TGTGCCAGCACCCCGGGGGGGGGCAACGGGGAGCTGTTTTTT; j_gene: TRBJ2-2; d_gene: TRBD2; abundance: once; v_gene: TRBV28; len: 14
CDR3aa: CASSLTRDISSGNTIYF; CDR3nt: TGTGCCAGCAGCTTGACAAGGGACATCAGCTCTGGAAACACCATATATTTT; j_gene: TRBJ1-3; d_gene: -; abundance: -; v_gene: TRBV13; len: 17
CDR3aa: CASSPDRAQPQHF; CDR3nt: TGTGCCAGCAGTCCGGACAGGGCTCAGCCCCAGCATTTT; j_gene: TRBJ1-5; d_gene: TRBD1; abundance: -; v_gene: TRBV6-5; len: 13
CDR3aa: CASSLGGQDYGYTF; CDR3nt: TGTGCCAGCAGCTTAGGGGGACAGGACTATGGCTACACCTTC; j_gene: TRBJ1-2; d_gene: TRBD1; abundance: -; v_gene: TRBV7-9; len: 14